The 32 T cell receptor beta chains presented below share a single source sample, sequenced in a study of blood T cell repertoires in COVID-19. Some clones are missing from TCRdb's copy, which holds only in-frame ones; the method was immunoSEQ multiplex PCR. The sample records approximately 170,000 clones, approximately 80% being singletons. Sequencing was performed on peripheral blood. These receptors were collected from a woman aged 45-59 years with acute or convalescent COVID-19.

V is TRBV3-1 (or the pseudogene TRBV3-2) and J is TRBJ2-1, with 10 nucleotides matching TRBD2. J gave up 5 bases and V 0 bases, and 16 bases lay outside the gene matches. CDR3 size: 20 residues. Germline assignment: CDR1 LGHDT and CDR2 YNNKEL (reference sequence). The CDR3: CASSQDPPISAGGKDNEQFF. The CDR3 region has the DNA TGTGCCAGCAGCCAAGATCCCCCCATTTCAGCGGGAGGGAAAGACAATGAGCAGTTCTTC.

The chain uses TRBV7-9 and TRBJ1-2; no definite D call. There are 14 residues in the CDR3. With 4 bases removed from V and 2 bases from J, the gap between germline ends came to 11 bases. CDR1 is SEHNR and CDR2 is FQNEAQ in the germline V gene (reference sequence). CDR3 protein: CASSSVGANYGYTF. In DNA, the CDR3 is TGTGCCAGCAGCTCAGTGGGAGCGAACTATGGCTACACCTTC.

The chain combines TRBV19 with TRBJ2-2, with D possibly TRBD2 on 7 matching bases. This CDR3 spans 15 amino acids. V shed 7 bases and J shed 0 bases, with 12 bases lying between them. Germline-derived CDR1 and CDR2 are LNHDA and SQIVND (reference sequence). The CDR3 region has the DNA TGTGCCAGTATCCGGGGGGCCTCGAACACCGGGGAGCTGTTTTTT. It is translated as CASIRGASNTGELFF.

This chain links TRBV2 with TRBJ2-2; tentative D call: TRBD2 (5 bases). V shed 8 bases and J shed 8 bases, with 12 bases lying between them. The germline V gene encodes CDR1 SNHLY and CDR2 FYNNEI. This CDR3 has 12 residues. The chain's CDR3 is CASGPRGGELFF. CDR3 coding DNA: TGTGCCAGCGGACCCCGGGGAGGGGAGCTGTTTTTT.

This CDR3 reads CASSTDRGRTEAFF. The CDR3, as DNA: TGTGCCAGCAGCACCGACAGGGGACGGACTGAAGCTTTCTTT. The chain recombines TRBV5-6 with TRBJ1-1; 8 nucleotides line up with TRBD1. The junction had 7 bases not matched to a gene; V was cut back by 4 bases and J by 5 bases. Per germline, CDR1 SGHDT and CDR2 YYEEEE. CDR3 length: 14 amino acids.

The CDR3 nucleotides are TGCGCCAGCAGCTTGGACAGTGGGAACACTGAAGCTTTCTTT. It yields the protein CASSLDSGNTEAFF. The chain uses TRBV5-1 and TRBJ1-1; D gene uncertain. With 0 bases removed from V and 1 base from J, the gap between germline ends came to 7 bases. In germline, CDR1 is SGHRS, CDR2 YFSETQ. The length of the CDR3 is 14 residues.

The genes are TRBV6-5 and TRBJ1-2; D remains unclear. Looked up from germline, CDR1 is MNHEY and CDR2 is SVGAGI. Trimming shortened V by 6 bases and J by 6 bases, and 14 bases separated the two germline ends. CDR3 size: 13 residues. CDR3 nucleotides: TGTGCCAGCAGGGAGGGTGCGGGGAATGGCTACACCTTC. Residues: CASREGAGNGYTF.

The chain is built from TRBV15 and TRBJ2-7; possible D gene TRBD2, 6 bases. The ends were cut back, 5 bases at V and 2 bases at J, with 16 bases in the middle. Germline lookup yields CDR1 LNHNV and CDR2 YYDKDF (reference sequence). The CDR3 contains 15 residues. Written as DNA, the CDR3 is TGTGCCACCAGCCAAGAGTGGGGGGAGACCTACGAGCAGTACTTC. It specifies CATSQEWGETYEQYF.

A single count supports this clone. The chain is built from TRBV30 and TRBJ1-4, with 7 bases aligning to TRBD1. CDR1 is GTSNPN and CDR2 is SVGIG in the germline V gene (reference sequence). Unmatched junction bases numbered 8, after V lost 3 bases and J lost 10 bases. CDR3 length: 13 residues. The CDR3 loop reads CAWRRDSLGKLFF. CDR3 sequence (DNA): TGTGCCTGGAGGAGGGACAGTCTTGGAAAACTGTTTTTT.

The chain uses TRBV4-3 and TRBJ2-7; D might be TRBD2 (5 bases). CDR1 LGHNA and CDR2 YSLEER come from the germline V gene. This CDR3 spans 14 amino acids. V shed 4 bases and J shed 5 bases, with 15 bases lying between them. DNA for the CDR3: TGCGCCAGCAGCCCCTCAGGCCCCGGGGACGAGCAGTACTTC. Protein product: CASSPSGPGDEQYF.

A few counts support this clone. V is TRBV12-3 or TRBV12-4 and J is TRBJ1-2, with D unresolved. The CDR3 totals 12 residues. V lost 6 bases to trimming and J lost 3 bases, with 8 bases between them. CDR3 bases: TGTGCCAGCAGGAGACAAGACTATGGCTACACCTTC. It is translated as CASRRQDYGYTF.

CDR3 in amino acids: CASSSNLQAGTEAFF. The DNA of the CDR3 is TGTGCCAGCAGTTCCAACCTCCAAGCGGGCACTGAAGCTTTCTTT. The chain couples TRBV6-2 or TRBV6-3 to TRBJ1-1; D gene ambiguous. The CDR3 covers 15 residues. Trimming shortened V by 4 bases and J by 4 bases, and 16 bases separated the two germline ends. Germline V lookup: CDR1 MNHEY, CDR2 SVGEGT.

About this clone itself: The junction departs from germline at one end; a sequencing error may be responsible. This chain uses TRBV7-7 with TRBJ2-1; 10 bases line up with TRBD2. From germline, CDR1 is SSHAT and CDR2 FNYEAQ (reference sequence). The CDR3 is made up of 16 amino acids. CDR3 amino acids: CASSLSGGAPYNEQFF. In DNA, the CDR3 is TGTGCTAGCAGCTTAAGCGGGGGGGCCCCCTACAATGAGCAGTTCTTC.

The rearrangement uses TRBV15 and TRBJ2-1, with D hard to call. In germline, CDR1 is LNHNV, CDR2 YYDKDF (reference sequence). The CDR3 is made up of 16 amino acids. V was clipped by 1 base and J by 5 bases, with 15 bases between them. CDR3 sequence: CATSRGGQSLNNEQFF. The CDR3, as DNA: TGTGCCACCAGCAGAGGAGGCCAGTCCCTTAACAATGAGCAGTTCTTC.

The rearrangement joins TRBV15 to TRBJ1-1; unclear D gene. Trimming took 8 bases from V and 0 from J, leaving 16 bases between them. The CDR3 spans 15 residues. Germline-derived CDR1 and CDR2 are LNHNV and YYDKDF (reference sequence). The CDR3 nucleotides read TGTGCCACCGCCCGGGGAGGGCTGATGAACACTGAAGCTTTCTTT. Translating it yields CATARGGLMNTEAFF.

The J gene is TRBJ2-7, the V gene TRBV9, with 8 bases aligning to TRBD2. The J segment lost 3 bases and the V segment lost 3 bases, leaving 14 bases of the junction unmatched. Germline CDR1 reads SGDLS; CDR2 reads YYNGEE. This CDR3 has 17 amino acids. This chain's CDR3 is CASSEGPLGGGIYEQYF. The DNA of the CDR3 is TGTGCCAGCAGCGAAGGACCTCTCGGCGGGGGGATCTACGAGCAGTACTTC.

This rearrangement joins TRBV29-1 to TRBJ1-2; TRBD1 matches 10 bases. The germline CDR1 and CDR2 sequences are SQVTM and ANQGSEA. With V trimmed by 5 bases and J by 1 base, 4 bases remained unmatched. CDR3 size: 14 residues. CDR3 region: CSVPGQGINYGYTF. Here the CDR3 DNA reads TGCAGCGTTCCGGGACAGGGGATTAACTATGGCTACACCTTC.

This chain connects TRBV28 to TRBJ2-7; 7 bases map to TRBD1. From germline, CDR1 is MDHEN and CDR2 SYDVKM. This CDR3 spans 13 amino acids. Trimming took 8 bases from V and 4 from J; bases not matched to a gene: 8. The DNA of the CDR3 is TGTGCCAGCGGGACAGTCCCTCCGTACGAGCAGTACTTC. Translation gives CASGTVPPYEQYF.

This clone was counted only a few times. The CDR3 DNA sequence: TGTGCCAGCAGCGCAGAGAGACCGGGACTAGCGGGAGGGCGTGAGAAAGAGCAGTTCTTC. This sequence encodes CASSAERPGLAGGREKEQFF. The chain carries TRBV9 and TRBJ2-1; TRBD2 agrees at 16 bases. V was clipped by 3 bases and J by 10 bases; unmatched bases: 19. The germline V gene has CDR1 SGDLS and CDR2 YYNGEE. This CDR3 comprises 20 residues.

The chain carries TRBV28 and TRBJ2-2, with D perhaps matching TRBD1 (5 bases). Trimming cost V 3 bases and J 6 bases, with 17 bases left between them. The CDR3 covers 16 residues. CDR1 is MDHEN, CDR2 SYDVKM, per germline. The chain's CDR3 is CASSFISQGSPGELFF. The CDR3 nucleotides read TGTGCCAGCAGTTTTATATCGCAGGGAAGTCCCGGGGAGCTGTTTTTT.

This chain connects TRBV24-1 to TRBJ2-2; no clear D. The germline gives CDR1 KGHDR, CDR2 SFDVKD. The V gene lost 10 bases and the J gene lost 6 bases, with 14 bases spanning the gap. This CDR3 region has 13 residues. For the CDR3, the DNA is TGTGCCACACGACGGCAGACTGCCGGGGAGCTGTTTTTT. Protein: CATRRQTAGELFF.

The chain recombines TRBV13 with TRBJ2-3; 8 positions match TRBD2. The germline V gene encodes CDR1 PRHDT and CDR2 FYEKMQ (reference sequence). V dropped 1 base and J dropped 5; count of bases not matched to a gene: 5. CDR3 length: 15 residues. CDR3 bases: TGTGCCAGCAGCTTAGACACGCGGGAGGAAGATACGCAGTATTTT. Amino acid sequence: CASSLDTREEDTQYF. Using reference TRBV13 and TRBJ2-3 for the parts outside the CDR3, the full variable domain is AAGVIQSPRHLIKEKRETATLKCYPIPRHDTVYWYQQGPGQDPQFLISFYEKMQSDKGSIPDRFSAQQFSDYHSELNMSSLELGDSALYFCASSLDTREEDTQYFGPGTRLTVL.

The chain carries TRBV7-2 and TRBJ1-2; 7 nucleotides line up with TRBD1. The CDR3 runs 14 residues. Germline V lookup: CDR1 SGHTA, CDR2 FQGNSA. V was pared by 5 bases and J by 2 bases, with 5 bases of the junction left unmatched. The CDR3 nucleotides read TGTGCCAGCAGCCCCAGGGGGGCGAACTATGGCTACACCTTC. As protein: CASSPRGANYGYTF.

The rearrangement links TRBV10-1 to TRBJ2-1, with D perhaps matching TRBD2 (6 bases). This CDR3 contains 16 residues. V was shortened by 2 bases and J by 5 bases, with 16 bases between the two germline ends. Germline CDR1 WNHNN, CDR2 SYGVQD (reference sequence). CDR3 coding DNA: TGCGCCAGCAGTGAGGGGAGCGGGCAGCTCAACAATGAGCAGTTCTTC. Its protein product is CASSEGSGQLNNEQFF.

This clone occurred once. The gene calls are TRBV7-8 and TRBJ1-2, with D perhaps TRBD1 (6 bases). The CDR3 is 14 residues long. Trimming stripped 3 bases from V and 4 bases from J, with 12 bases between. Germline-derived CDR1 and CDR2 are SGHVS and FQNEAQ. The CDR3 sequence: CASSFSQGVYGYTF. The CDR3 DNA follows: TGTGCCAGCAGCTTTTCACAGGGAGTCTATGGCTACACCTTC.

This chain connects TRBV5-8 to TRBJ1-5, with a weak D call TRBD1 (5 bases). With 1 base removed from V and 3 bases from J, the gap between germline ends came to 14 bases. Germline CDR1 SGHTS, CDR2 YDEGEE. The CDR3 length is 16 residues. CDR3 in amino acids: CASSLRRGGDNQPQHF. The CDR3 DNA reads as TGTGCCAGCAGCTTGCGTAGGGGAGGGGACAATCAGCCCCAGCATTTT.

This clone was observed a handful of times. The gene calls are TRBV5-6 and TRBJ1-1, with 7 bases matching TRBD1. CDR3 size: 18 residues. Germline CDR1 and CDR2: SGHDT and YYEEEE. Trimming removed 3 bases from V and 0 bases from J; junction bases left unmatched: 14. CDR3 coding DNA: TGTGCCAGCAGCTCGCTTCCGGGACAGTCGGTGTTGAACACTGAAGCTTTCTTT. Translating it yields CASSSLPGQSVLNTEAFF. The entire variable domain, with the rest obtained from reference TRBV5-6 and TRBJ1-1, is as follows: DAGVTQSPTHLIKTRGQQVTLRCSPKSGHDTVSWYQQALGQGPQFIFQYYEEEERQRGNFPDRFSGHQFPNYSSELNVNALLLGDSALYLCASSSLPGQSVLNTEAFFGQGTRLTVV.

This chain joins TRBV19 and TRBJ1-1; TRBD1 matches 9 bases. Germline assignment: CDR1 LNHDA and CDR2 SQIVND (reference sequence). The J segment lost 0 bases and the V segment lost 10 bases, leaving 6 bases of the junction unmatched. The CDR3 has 14 amino acids. Written as DNA, the CDR3 is TGTGCCACCCAGGGACAGGGATTGAACACTGAAGCTTTCTTT. Translating it yields CATQGQGLNTEAFF.

This clone has only a few counts. The chain is built from TRBV5-1 and TRBJ1-2, with TRBD1 matching 7 bases. The CDR3 runs 15 residues. V was clipped by 2 bases and J by 6 bases; unmatched bases: 10. The germline V gene encodes CDR1 SGHRS and CDR2 YFSETQ. CDR3 sequence reads: CASSFGGTGENGYTF. CDR3 DNA sequence: TGCGCCAGCAGCTTTGGGGGAACAGGGGAAAATGGCTACACCTTC. The variable domain in full, completed from reference TRBV5-1 and TRBJ1-2, reads KAGVTQTPRYLIKTRGQQVTLSCSPISGHRSVSWYQQTPGQGLQFLFEYFSETQRNKGNFPGRFSGRQFSNSRSEMNVSTLELGDSALYLCASSFGGTGENGYTFGSGTRLTVV.

This clone appeared many times. The V and J genes are TRBV5-1 and TRBJ2-2, with D uncertain. Trimming took off 4 bases at V and 4 bases at J, with 11 bases between the two ends. Germline V gives CDR1 SGHRS, CDR2 YFSETQ. The CDR3 is 14 residues long. This CDR3 reads CASSVSLVTGELFF. CDR3 DNA: TGCGCCAGCAGCGTGAGCCTAGTCACCGGGGAGCTGTTTTTT. Full variable domain (outside the CDR3, taken from reference TRBV5-1 and TRBJ2-2): KAGVTQTPRYLIKTRGQQVTLSCSPISGHRSVSWYQQTPGQGLQFLFEYFSETQRNKGNFPGRFSGRQFSNSRSEMNVSTLELGDSALYLCASSVSLVTGELFFGEGSRLTVL.

The CDR3 is CASSRSYGYTF. As DNA, the CDR3 is TGTGCCAGCAGCCGGAGCTATGGCTACACCTTC. V is TRBV7-9 and J is TRBJ1-2, with no clear D. Trimming cost V 5 bases and J 4 bases, with 5 bases left between them. Germline CDR1 is SEHNR and CDR2 is FQNEAQ (reference sequence). There are 11 residues in the CDR3.

This clone appeared once. V and J are TRBV7-2 and TRBJ2-3; 8 bases are a match to TRBD1. V gave up 5 bases and J gave up 6 bases; unmatched junction bases: 10. From germline, CDR1 is SGHTA and CDR2 FQGNSA. This CDR3 spans 15 amino acids. Here the CDR3 reads CASSLRQGNTDTQYF. CDR3 sequence (DNA): TGTGCCAGCAGCCTACGACAGGGGAACACCGATACGCAGTATTTT.